The source of this T cell receptor beta chain is a study of blood T cell repertoires in COVID-19. As for the study in general: Samples representing acute and convalescent COVID-19 were sourced from the United States, Italy and Spain. Sample material is recorded as cDNA or gDNA derived from T cells, B-cell-depleted T cells, or PBMCs.

TCRdb keeps only in-frame clones here, not all; method: immunoSEQ multiplex PCR. The repertoire holds 7,300 or so clones, with 80% to 90% as singletons. Trimming removed 0 bases at V and 9 bases at J, with 9 bases between. CDR1 is LGHNA, CDR2 YSLEER, per germline. The CDR3 is 13 amino acids. J is TRBJ1-5 and V is TRBV4-3, with D unresolved. The sequence was collected from a woman aged 45-65 years with active or convalescent COVID-19. Sequenced input: peripheral blood. CDR3 bases: TGCGCCAGCAGCCAAGATTTTTGGAGGCCCCAGCATTTT. It translates to CASSQDFWRPQHF.